Below, 14 T cell receptor beta chains from the same sample are listed, as sequenced in a study of cytomegalovirus exposure and HLA in healthy donors. The method was immunoSEQ multiplex PCR; TCRdb's version includes in-frame clones alone and lacks a portion of them. The sample lists around 170,000 clones; 85% were seen once. Sequenced sample: PBMCs. The origin of the receptors is a man between 18 and 35 years old in good health and CMV-seropositive.

The V call is TRBV11-3, the J call TRBJ2-1; 9 bases align to TRBD2. CDR1 and CDR2 (germline): SGHNT, YENEEA. The CDR3 length is 15 residues. The J segment lost 7 bases and the V segment lost 1 base, leaving 5 bases of the junction unmatched. CDR3 region: CASSLVGGGANEQFF. The CDR3 bases are TGTGCCAGCAGCTTAGTTGGCGGGGGGGCGAATGAGCAGTTCTTC.

The V call is TRBV2, the J call TRBJ2-7; D unclear. V shed 3 bases and J shed 2 bases, with 11 bases lying between them. The CDR3 consists of 14 residues. Germline V lookup: CDR1 SNHLY, CDR2 FYNNEI. The CDR3 loop is CASSEGRQAYEQYF. For the CDR3, the DNA is TGTGCCAGCAGTGAGGGCAGGCAAGCCTACGAGCAGTACTTC.

The V call is TRBV27, the J call TRBJ1-5, with a weak D call TRBD1 (6 bases). Germline V lookup: CDR1 MNHEY, CDR2 SMNVEV (reference sequence). Trimming pared 0 bases from V and 6 bases from J, leaving 12 bases between. CDR3 length: 15 amino acids. The DNA of the CDR3 is TGTGCCAGCAGTTTATCTGGGGGGGCGGGTCAGCCCCAGCATTTT. This sequence encodes CASSLSGGAGQPQHF.

Turning to this clone: Other DNA variants within this sample encode the same CDR3. The genes are TRBV9 and TRBJ2-2; 8 positions agree with TRBD1. The CDR3 extends over 15 amino acids. Germline V gives CDR1 SGDLS, CDR2 YYNGEE. Trimming cost V 0 bases and J 4 bases; bases outside gene matches: 2. The CDR3 here is CASSVVQGGTGELFF. The CDR3 DNA reads as TGTGCCAGCAGCGTAGTACAGGGGGGCACCGGGGAGCTGTTTTTT.

The chain is built from TRBV7-9 and TRBJ1-5, with 7 positions matching TRBD1. The V segment lost 6 bases and the J segment 3 bases; nucleotides outside the gene matches: 8. The germline V gene has CDR1 SEHNR and CDR2 FQNEAQ (reference sequence). The CDR3 has 15 residues. CDR3 nucleotides: TGTGCCAGCAGAACAAGGGGGCACCACAATCAGCCCCAGCATTTT. Translated, it gives CASRTRGHHNQPQHF.

This chain uses TRBV6-1 with TRBJ2-7; TRBD2 might be the D (5 bases). The CDR3 has 12 amino acids. Germline values: CDR1 MNHNS, CDR2 SASEGT. V was shortened by 6 bases and J by 1 base, with 7 bases between the two germline ends. CDR3 in DNA: TGTGCCAGCAGCGGGATTTCCTACGAGCAGTACTTC. Translated, it gives CASSGISYEQYF.

This clone occurred once. CDR3 bases: TGCGCCAGCAGCTCGGACAGGGGGGGCTCCACAGATACGCAGTATTTT. Translating it yields CASSSDRGGSTDTQYF. V usage is TRBV5-1 and J usage is TRBJ2-3, with 10 nucleotides matching TRBD1. Germline CDR1 SGHRS, CDR2 YFSETQ. This CDR3 region has 16 residues. Germline trimming cut 3 bases from V and 2 bases from J; bases unmatched to any gene: 6. Full variable domain (rest looked up from reference TRBV5-1 and TRBJ2-3): KAGVTQTPRYLIKTRGQQVTLSCSPISGHRSVSWYQQTPGQGLQFLFEYFSETQRNKGNFPGRFSGRQFSNSRSEMNVSTLELGDSALYLCASSSDRGGSTDTQYFGPGTRLTVL.

V and J are TRBV11-2 and TRBJ1-1; D not certain. The CDR3 spans 13 residues. CDR1 and CDR2 from the germline V gene are SGHAT and FQNNGV. Between the trimmed V and J ends, which lost 3 bases and 3 bases, there was a span of 8 bases. The DNA of the CDR3 is TGTGCCAGCAGCTTGGAGGAGGACACTGAAGCTTTCTTT. This codes for CASSLEEDTEAFF.

The CDR3, as DNA: TGTGCCATCAGTCGCCAGGGTGGCCGGGGGACCGATCTTTCACCCCTCCACTTT. Its protein product is CAISRQGGRGTDLSPLHF. V usage is TRBV10-3 and J usage is TRBJ1-6, with D maybe TRBD1 (5 bases). V dropped 5 bases and J dropped 9 bases, with 26 bases sitting between them. The CDR3 length is 18 residues. Per the germline V gene, CDR1 is ENHRY and CDR2 is SYGVKD.

The rearrangement joins TRBV7-9 to TRBJ1-1; weak D call: TRBD1 (5 bases). The CDR3 spans 13 residues. Germline V CDR1 and CDR2: SEHNR, FQNEAQ (reference sequence). With 5 bases removed from V and 7 bases from J, the gap between germline ends came to 14 bases. The CDR3 reads CASSLGTQGEAFF. CDR3 nucleotide sequence: TGTGCCAGCAGCCTCGGAACGCAGGGTGAAGCTTTCTTT.

The rearrangement joins TRBV29-1 to TRBJ1-1; the match to TRBD1 covers 8 bases. In germline, CDR1 is SQVTM, CDR2 ANQGSEA. The CDR3 is 14 amino acids. The trim removed 7 bases at V and 3 bases at J, leaving 10 bases unmatched. The CDR3 DNA is TGCAGCGCATACCAGGGGGCGTTTTACACTGAAGCTTTCTTT. Translation: CSAYQGAFYTEAFF.

This rearrangement joins TRBV19 to TRBJ2-2, with 9 positions matching TRBD1. This CDR3 comprises 14 residues. Trimming at V came to 6 bases and at J to 5 bases, leaving 4 bases not matched to a gene. Germline values: CDR1 LNHDA, CDR2 SQIVND (reference sequence). Here the CDR3 reads CASSPGTGTGELFF. CDR3 coding DNA: TGTGCCAGTAGCCCCGGGACAGGGACCGGGGAGCTGTTTTTT.

This clone was counted a single time. The chain combines TRBV18 with TRBJ2-2; 10 bases are shared with TRBD2. Trimming at V came to 0 bases and at J to 0 bases, leaving 1 base not matched to a gene. The CDR3 spans 17 residues. CDR1 is KGHSH and CDR2 is LQKENI in the germline V gene. The CDR3 is CASSPPSGRSNTGELFF. CDR3 sequence (DNA): TGTGCCAGCTCACCACCTAGCGGGAGGTCGAACACCGGGGAGCTGTTTTTT.

This clone was detected ten times or more. V usage is TRBV15 and J usage is TRBJ2-7, with D possibly TRBD1 on 5 matching bases. Germline CDR1 reads LNHNV; CDR2 reads YYDKDF (reference sequence). The CDR3 spans 16 residues. The V end was cut by 0 bases, the J end by 8 bases, with 20 bases between. CDR3 loop: CATSRDRQGVGSKQYF. The CDR3 DNA reads as TGTGCCACCAGCAGAGATCGTCAGGGCGTCGGTTCGAAGCAGTACTTC.